Listed here are 31 T cell receptor beta chains from one sample, sequenced in a study of cytomegalovirus exposure and HLA in healthy donors. PCR was performed using 60 Vbeta and 13 Jbeta primers. The repertoire was sequenced with immunoSEQ multiplex PCR; TCRdb's copy has only in-frame clones and lacks some. The sample holds 210,000 or so clones; roughly 81% are singletons and the top ten take around 0.22%. Material for sequencing was PBMCs. The receptors were gathered from a girl aged 2 to 10 in good health and CMV-seronegative.

This rearrangement joins TRBV28 to TRBJ1-4, with TRBD1 matching over 7 bases. CDR3 length: 14 residues. V shed 2 bases and J 5 bases; nucleotides not matched to a gene: 2. The germline V gene has CDR1 MDHEN and CDR2 SYDVKM. The CDR3 bases are TGTGCCAGCAGTTTAATCAGGGGGAATGAAAAACTGTTTTTT. It is translated as CASSLIRGNEKLFF.

The chain has TRBV7-9 and TRBJ1-4; D is ambiguous. From germline, CDR1 is SEHNR and CDR2 FQNEAQ (reference sequence). V lost 0 bases, J lost 0 bases, and 8 bases lay in between. This CDR3 has 16 residues. The CDR3 nucleotides are TGTGCCAGCAGCTTAGCGCGGGGTGCAACTAATGAAAAACTGTTTTTT. Translating gives CASSLARGATNEKLFF.

V gene TRBV14 combines with J gene TRBJ2-7, with 13 bases that match TRBD2. This CDR3 contains 15 residues. With 5 bases clipped from V and 2 bases from J, the junction kept 3 bases outside the gene matches. CDR1 and CDR2 (germline): SGHDN, FVKESK. The CDR3 region is CASSGGLAGPYEQYF. CDR3 in DNA: TGTGCCAGCAGCGGGGGACTAGCGGGGCCCTACGAGCAGTACTTC.

The J gene is TRBJ1-2, the V gene TRBV6-1; TRBD1 matches at 9 bases. The V and J ends lost 7 bases and 0 bases, in that order; junction bases with no gene match: 6. The CDR3 loop spans 15 amino acids. Germline V gives CDR1 MNHNS, CDR2 SASEGT. This chain's CDR3 is CASIGTGLANYGYTF. CDR3 DNA: TGTGCCAGCATTGGGACAGGGCTCGCTAACTATGGCTACACCTTC.

The rearrangement uses TRBV13 and TRBJ2-1; D perhaps matches TRBD2 (5 bases). The CDR3 covers 15 residues. V gave up 5 bases and J gave up 2 bases, with 13 bases separating them. Germline V gene lookup returns CDR1 PRHDT and CDR2 FYEKMQ (reference sequence). CDR3 in DNA: TGTGCCAGCAGCCGTCTTAGCGACACCTACAATGAGCAGTTCTTC. It codes for CASSRLSDTYNEQFF.

CDR3 amino acids: CASSLNGRMNTEAFF. The DNA for the CDR3 is TGTGCCAGCAGCTTGAACGGGAGGATGAACACTGAAGCTTTCTTT. The chain carries TRBV5-4 and TRBJ1-1; D unclear. Trimming took off 1 base at V and 0 bases at J, with 10 bases between the two ends. Germline loops: CDR1 SGHNT, CDR2 YYREEE (reference sequence). This CDR3 has 15 residues. Filled out from reference TRBV5-4 and TRBJ1-1, the complete variable domain reads ETGVTQSPTHLIKTRGQQVTLRCSSQSGHNTVSWYQQALGQGPQFIFQYYREEENGRGNFPPRFSGLQFPNYSSELNVNALELDDSALYLCASSLNGRMNTEAFFGQGTRLTVV.

V gene TRBV10-1 combines with J gene TRBJ2-5; TRBD2 matches 8 bases. CDR3 length: 14 residues. Looked up from germline, CDR1 is WNHNN and CDR2 is SYGVQD (reference sequence). J was trimmed by 5 bases and V by 2 bases; bases with no gene match: 4. CDR3 region: CASSEGTSRETQYF. The CDR3 DNA sequence: TGCGCCAGCAGTGAGGGGACTAGTCGTGAGACCCAGTACTTC.

The chain carries TRBV5-6 and TRBJ2-7; 10 bases are shared with TRBD2. In germline, CDR1 is SGHDT, CDR2 YYEEEE. CDR3 length equals 15 residues. V gave up 0 bases and J gave up 4 bases; unmatched junction bases: 4. The CDR3 spells CASSLELAGPYEQYF. DNA for the CDR3: TGTGCCAGCAGCTTGGAACTAGCGGGGCCTTACGAGCAGTACTTC.

About this clone: Other DNA sequences in the sample encode the same CDR3. The rearrangement uses TRBV4-1 and TRBJ2-3, with TRBD2 identical over 7 bases. This CDR3 is built from 13 residues. Germline-derived CDR1 and CDR2 are MGHRA and YSYEKL. The V segment lost 5 bases and the J segment 10 bases; nucleotides outside the gene matches: 9. CDR3 DNA sequence: TGCGCCAGCAGCAACGGGACGGGACTATCGCAGTATTTT. Its protein product is CASSNGTGLSQYF.

The chain uses TRBV5-1 and TRBJ2-6, with D possibly matching TRBD2 (6 bases). The germline V and J ends were trimmed by 7 bases and 4 bases, with 12 bases remaining between them. The CDR3 length is 14 residues. Germline assignment: CDR1 SGHRS and CDR2 YFSETQ. CDR3 bases: TGCGCCAGCTCTTGGGAGGCAGGGGCCAACGTCCTGACTTTC. This codes for CASSWEAGANVLTF.

The J gene is TRBJ2-7, the V gene TRBV29-1, with TRBD1 matching over 8 bases. Unmatched junction bases numbered 4, after V lost 4 bases and J lost 2 bases. The germline V gene encodes CDR1 SQVTM and CDR2 ANQGSEA. This CDR3 is 13 amino acids long. CDR3 DNA: TGCAGCGTTGCCCTGACAGGGGCCTACGAGCAGTACTTC. Translating it yields CSVALTGAYEQYF.

The genes are TRBV29-1 and TRBJ1-1; TRBD1 aligns across 7 bases. Per germline, CDR1 SQVTM and CDR2 ANQGSEA. V gave up 3 bases and J gave up 5 bases; unmatched junction bases: 6. This CDR3 spans 13 amino acids. The CDR3 loop reads CSVEAGGWTEAFF. DNA of the CDR3: TGCAGCGTTGAGGCAGGGGGTTGGACTGAAGCTTTCTTT.

This clone occurred a few times. V and J are TRBV5-1 and TRBJ1-2; D gene uncertain. Germline CDR1 is SGHRS and CDR2 is YFSETQ. The CDR3 consists of 12 residues. V shed 0 bases and J shed 6 bases, with 6 bases lying between them. DNA of the CDR3: TGCGCCAGCAGCTTGGCCGGGGATGGCTACACCTTC. Residues: CASSLAGDGYTF.

V gene TRBV6-8 combines with J gene TRBJ1-5; the D is unclear. Trimming left V 7 bases short and J 6 bases short, with 16 bases between. This CDR3 is 14 amino acids long. Germline V gives CDR1 MNHGY, CDR2 SAAAGT. CDR3 nucleotides: TGTGCCAGCACCAATGCCCGGGTCGGTCAGCCCCAGCATTTT. This translates into CASTNARVGQPQHF.

The rearrangement links TRBV5-1 to TRBJ2-3; 7 bases line up with TRBD2. The CDR3 extends over 16 amino acids. V was clipped by 2 bases and J by 5 bases; unmatched bases: 11. Germline CDR1 reads SGHRS; CDR2 reads YFSETQ. The CDR3 coding sequence is TGCGCCAGCAGCTTTTTGGGATCTACGGGGGGAGATACGCAGTATTTT. Translated, it gives CASSFLGSTGGDTQYF. Combining the CDR3 with reference TRBV5-1 and TRBJ2-3 gives the whole variable domain KAGVTQTPRYLIKTRGQQVTLSCSPISGHRSVSWYQQTPGQGLQFLFEYFSETQRNKGNFPGRFSGRQFSNSRSEMNVSTLELGDSALYLCASSFLGSTGGDTQYFGPGTRLTVL.

The V call is TRBV5-1, the J call TRBJ1-1, with 8 bases identical to TRBD1. Unmatched junction bases numbered 1, after V lost 0 bases and J lost 0 bases. Germline V gene sequence: CDR1 SGHRS, CDR2 YFSETQ. The CDR3 is 15 residues long. CDR3 bases: TGCGCCAGCAGCTTGGACAGGGGGGTGAACACTGAAGCTTTCTTT. Protein sequence: CASSLDRGVNTEAFF.

The V gene is TRBV18, the J gene TRBJ2-1, with TRBD2 identical over 12 bases. V shed 6 bases, J shed 4 bases, and the junction held 4 bases outside the gene matches. This CDR3 comprises 15 residues. Looked up from germline, CDR1 is KGHSH and CDR2 is LQKENI. CDR3 region: CASSGLAGGYNEQFF. CDR3 coding DNA: TGTGCCAGCTCTGGCCTAGCGGGAGGGTACAATGAGCAGTTCTTC.

This clone appeared once. The chain couples TRBV11-3 to TRBJ2-2; a possible D gene is TRBD1 (6 bases). This CDR3 region has 19 residues. Germline values: CDR1 SGHNT, CDR2 YENEEA. Deletions cut 7 bases from V and 6 bases from J, with 30 bases between. CDR3 sequence: CASTLGGVRLAAIPGELFF. In DNA, the CDR3 is TGTGCCAGCACCCTAGGGGGTGTTCGGCTGGCAGCAATCCCCGGGGAGCTGTTTTTT.

The V gene is TRBV28, the J gene TRBJ2-7; D may be TRBD1 (5 bases). V lost 0 bases and J lost 2, with 11 bases in between. The CDR3 is 15 amino acids. Germline values: CDR1 MDHEN, CDR2 SYDVKM. CDR3 sequence: CASSLWQGSTYEQYF. The CDR3 coding sequence is TGTGCCAGCAGTTTATGGCAGGGTAGCACCTACGAGCAGTACTTC.

The chain carries TRBV6-5 and TRBJ2-7; tentative D call: TRBD1 (7 bases). The ends were cut back, 6 bases at V and 2 bases at J, with 11 bases in the middle. Looked up from germline, CDR1 is MNHEY and CDR2 is SVGAGI. The CDR3 totals 13 residues. This chain's CDR3 is CASRGGTAYEQYF. CDR3 sequence (DNA): TGTGCCAGCAGAGGAGGGACAGCCTACGAGCAGTACTTC.

This chain connects TRBV2 to TRBJ1-2, with 8 bases fitting TRBD1. Germline lookup yields CDR1 SNHLY and CDR2 FYNNEI. This CDR3 has 13 residues. The V segment lost 10 bases and the J segment 3 bases; nucleotides outside the gene matches: 7. CDR3 amino acids: CATPGGAYYGYTF. The DNA for the CDR3 is TGTGCCACCCCAGGGGGCGCGTACTATGGCTACACCTTC.

V gene TRBV2 combines with J gene TRBJ1-2; 7 bases are a match to TRBD1. Germline CDR1 SNHLY, CDR2 FYNNEI. After removal of 6 bases from V and 4 bases from J, the junction contained 5 bases not matched to a gene. The CDR3 sequence is 13 residues long. In nucleotides, the CDR3 is TGTGCCAGCAGGGGGGACAGAATCTATGGCTACACCTTC. Its protein product is CASRGDRIYGYTF. The full variable domain, rest sourced from reference TRBV2 and TRBJ1-2, is EPEVTQTPSHQVTQMGQEVILRCVPISNHLYFYWYRQILGQKVEFLVSFYNNEISEKSEIFDDQFSVERPDGSNFTLKIRSTKLEDSAMYFCASRGDRIYGYTFGSGTRLTVV.

This clone was found a few times. The chain recombines TRBV5-6 with TRBJ2-7; D call uncertain. Germline V gives CDR1 SGHDT, CDR2 YYEEEE. Trimming took 2 bases from V and 3 from J, leaving 12 bases between them. This CDR3 spans 14 amino acids. The CDR3: CASSFYSLFYEQYF. For the CDR3, the DNA is TGTGCCAGCAGCTTTTACTCGCTCTTCTACGAGCAGTACTTC.

Here the CDR3 DNA reads TGTGCCAGCAGTGATTCAGGGGGCAACACCGGGGAGCTGTTTTTT. Translation gives CASSDSGGNTGELFF. The chain couples TRBV6-4 to TRBJ2-2; 8 bases line up with TRBD1. Germline-derived CDR1 and CDR2 are MRHNA and SNTAGT. This CDR3 has 15 amino acids. The V and J ends lost 3 bases and 2 bases, in that order; junction bases with no gene match: 2.

The J gene is TRBJ1-6, the V gene TRBV5-5; TRBD1 matches at 8 bases. The CDR3 is 19 residues long. Unmatched junction bases numbered 12, after V lost 4 bases and J lost 0 bases. Germline CDR1 reads SGHKS; CDR2 reads YYEKEE (reference sequence). The CDR3 loop is CASSISGGGLGSYNSPLHF. CDR3 in DNA: TGTGCCAGCAGCATATCAGGGGGCGGATTGGGCTCCTATAATTCACCCCTCCACTTT.

J is TRBJ2-1 and V is TRBV2; 12 nucleotides agree with TRBD2. The CDR3 has 15 amino acids. CDR1 is SNHLY and CDR2 is FYNNEI in the germline V gene. V was pared by 3 bases and J by 4 bases, with 1 base of the junction left unmatched. The CDR3 is CASSDLAGGYNEQFF. CDR3 sequence (DNA): TGTGCCAGCAGTGATCTAGCGGGGGGGTACAATGAGCAGTTCTTC.

The rearrangement uses TRBV19 and TRBJ1-1; 7 nucleotides agree with TRBD1. The CDR3 runs 14 residues. J was trimmed by 4 bases and V by 4 bases; bases with no gene match: 6. CDR1 is LNHDA, CDR2 SQIVND, per germline (reference sequence). The CDR3 loop is CASSKGGAVTEAFF. The CDR3 nucleotides are TGTGCCAGTAGTAAAGGGGGCGCAGTCACTGAAGCTTTCTTT.

The rearrangement links TRBV9 to TRBJ2-2; maybe TRBD2 (5 bases). This CDR3 has 15 residues. Trimming stripped 3 bases from V and 0 bases from J, with 9 bases between. Germline CDR1 reads SGDLS; CDR2 reads YYNGEE. The chain's CDR3 is CASSASLANTGELFF. In nucleotides, the CDR3 is TGTGCCAGCAGCGCCTCACTAGCGAACACCGGGGAGCTGTTTTTT.

This clone has more than one count but fewer than ten. J is TRBJ2-3 and V is TRBV14, with D perhaps TRBD2 (6 bases). V was clipped by 8 bases and J by 4 bases, with 22 bases between them. This CDR3 has 16 residues. The V gene's germline CDR1 is SGHDN and CDR2 FVKESK. CDR3 in amino acids: CASDLGGGAQADTQYF. CDR3 bases: TGTGCCAGCGATTTAGGTGGCGGGGCTCAAGCAGATACGCAGTATTTT. Together with reference TRBV14 and TRBJ2-3, the CDR3 gives the full variable domain: EAGVTQFPSHSVIEKGQTVTLRCDPISGHDNLYWYRRVMGKEIKFLLHFVKESKQDESGMPNNRFLAERTGGTYSTLKVQPAELEDSGVYFCASDLGGGAQADTQYFGPGTRLTVL.

In nucleotides, the CDR3 is TGCGCCAGCAGCTTGGGACAGGGGGCACCCCTCCACTTT. This gives the protein CASSLGQGAPLHF. The chain is built from TRBV5-1 and TRBJ1-6, with TRBD1 matching 9 bases. V shed 0 bases, J shed 11 bases, and the junction held 0 bases outside the gene matches. In germline, CDR1 is SGHRS, CDR2 YFSETQ. The CDR3 is made up of 13 amino acids.

The chain couples TRBV21-1 to TRBJ2-7; TRBD2 is taken as the D call from the table, unchecked against the DNA. TRBV21-1 is a known pseudogene. The CDR3 length is 15 residues. CDR3 loop: CASSKRTGGPTEQYF. DNA of the CDR3: TGTGCCAGCAGCAAACGGACGGGAGGGCCTACCGAGCAGTACTTC.